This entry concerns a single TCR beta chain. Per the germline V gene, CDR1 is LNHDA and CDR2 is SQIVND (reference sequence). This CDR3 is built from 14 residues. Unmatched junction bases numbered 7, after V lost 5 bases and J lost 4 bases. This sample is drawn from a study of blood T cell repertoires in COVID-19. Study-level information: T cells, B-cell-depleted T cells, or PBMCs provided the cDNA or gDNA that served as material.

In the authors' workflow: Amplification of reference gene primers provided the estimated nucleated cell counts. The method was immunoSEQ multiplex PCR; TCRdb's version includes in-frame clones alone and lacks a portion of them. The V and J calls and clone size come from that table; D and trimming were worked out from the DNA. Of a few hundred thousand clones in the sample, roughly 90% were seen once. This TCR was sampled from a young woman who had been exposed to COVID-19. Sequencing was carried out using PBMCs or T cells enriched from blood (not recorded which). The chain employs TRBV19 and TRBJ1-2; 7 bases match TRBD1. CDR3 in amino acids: CASSLWDRLYGYTF. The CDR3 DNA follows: TGTGCCAGTAGTCTTTGGGACAGACTCTATGGCTACACCTTC.